This T cell receptor (beta chain) was recorded in a study of immune evolution from preneoplasia to lung adenocarcinoma. Per the germline V gene, CDR1 is MGHDK and CDR2 is SYGVNS. Losses at the gene ends were 3 bases for V and 3 bases for J; bases not matched to a gene: 4. The CDR3 length is 16 residues. Between the mid-2010s and the late 2010s, patients underwent resection in Japan or China. H&E slides confirmed each diagnosis, reviewed by two pathologists independently. Regarding this clone: The antigen is not known.

Clones were sequenced by immunoSEQ multiplex PCR, and TCRdb holds only the in-frame ones, with some missing. The data hold around 2,900 clones, with under 90% observed a single time. Study-level points and caveats: Later-stage lesions seemingly showed higher T cell density and diversity than normal lung.

The chain is built from TRBV25-1 and TRBJ2-2; 10 bases agree with TRBD1. Sequences were obtained from FFPE adjacent normal lung tissue. The sequence was collected from a person aged 60-79 years with lung adenocarcinoma. The CDR3 reads CASSDEDRGDTGELFF. CDR3 DNA: TGTGCCAGCAGTGATGAGGACAGGGGGGACACCGGGGAGCTGTTTTTT.